One and the same sample provided the 3 T cell receptor beta chains below, sequenced in a study of shared clonotypes between healthy human individuals (dated by TCRdb to 2020 to 2021). The library was produced with the immunoSEQ multiplex PCR assay. Sourced from immuneACCESS, this table was stored by TCRdb with only in-frame sequences that have V and J called. A share of the clones is absent; for the studies checked, an unresolved V gene accounts for under half, and the remainder has no known explanation. The sample yields about a million clones; roughly 80% were counted once. The top ten constitute 1.2% to 1.5% of the sample. The sample was memory CD4+ T cells sorted from blood. The cell subset or site label, as the study defines it: CD45RA-negative fraction. The source is a young man in good health.

The V gene is TRBV28, the J gene TRBJ1-2; 7 positions match TRBD1. Germline CDR1 is MDHEN and CDR2 is SYDVKM. The CDR3 has 13 amino acids. Trimming took 8 bases from V and 4 from J; bases not matched to a gene: 7. CDR3: CASGETGFYGYTF. CDR3 sequence (DNA): TGTGCCAGCGGGGAGACAGGGTTCTATGGCTACACCTTC.

This chain links TRBV5-5 with TRBJ2-1; D unclear. Trimming cost V 0 bases and J 7 bases, with 17 bases left between them. The CDR3 covers 16 residues. CDR1 and CDR2 from the germline V gene are SGHKS and YYEKEE (reference sequence). This chain's CDR3 is CASSLVRARGLNEQFF. In nucleotides, the CDR3 is TGTGCCAGCAGCTTGGTTAGGGCGCGTGGTTTGAATGAGCAGTTCTTC.

The V gene is TRBV19, the J gene TRBJ2-2; 11 bases agree with TRBD1. The V gene's germline CDR1 is LNHDA and CDR2 SQIVND (reference sequence). The CDR3 extends over 16 amino acids. V lost 6 bases, J lost 6 bases, and 9 bases stayed unmatched. The CDR3 loop reads CASSPGQGASPGELFF. CDR3 nucleotides: TGTGCCAGTAGCCCTGGACAGGGGGCCTCTCCCGGGGAGCTGTTTTTT.